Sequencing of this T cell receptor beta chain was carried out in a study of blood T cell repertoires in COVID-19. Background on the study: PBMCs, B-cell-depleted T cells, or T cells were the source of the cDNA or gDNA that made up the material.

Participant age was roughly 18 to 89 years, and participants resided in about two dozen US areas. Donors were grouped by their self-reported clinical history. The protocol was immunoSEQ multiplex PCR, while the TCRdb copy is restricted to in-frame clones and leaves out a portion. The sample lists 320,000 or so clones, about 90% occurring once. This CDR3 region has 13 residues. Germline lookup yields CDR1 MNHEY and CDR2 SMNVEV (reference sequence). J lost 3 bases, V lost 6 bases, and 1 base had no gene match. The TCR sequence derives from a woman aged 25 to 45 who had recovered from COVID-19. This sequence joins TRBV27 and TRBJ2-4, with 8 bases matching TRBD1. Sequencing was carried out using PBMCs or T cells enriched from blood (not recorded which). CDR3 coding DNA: TGTGCCAGCAGCGGACAGGGCAAAAACATTCAGTACTTC. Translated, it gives CASSGQGKNIQYF.